This T cell receptor (beta chain) was recovered during a study of blood T cell repertoires in COVID-19 (dated by TCRdb to 2019 to 2021). For the study in its entirety: Samples from collaborators originated in the United States, Italy and Spain and spanned both the acute and convalescent phases of COVID-19. The repertoires were released in a freely available public database meant as a resource for research on the immune response to SARS-CoV-2. Where HLA class I and class II types were available, the types were taken from metadata supplied by the sample provider, not from assay-based typing. The material from the prospective study consisted of cDNA or gDNA derived from T cells, B-cell-depleted T cells, or PBMCs. The dataset comprised deeply sampled blood TCRbeta repertoires from subjects exposed to, actively infected with, or recovered from COVID-19. The sample metadata nearly always contained a de-identified subject ID, COVID-19 status, age in years and sex. Samples were obtained from the ongoing ImmuneRACE study (first 160 participants) and from roughly 1,300 subjects provided by 6 global collaborators.

As regards this clone: Its antigen has not been determined. No per-base quality is available; no much larger clone lies one base away.

General study outcomes and caveats: The quantity of clinical and demographic metadata differed by source and by participant and was supplied without curation.

The collaborating institutions used their own protocols to collect whole blood in K2EDTA tubes. For TCRbeta analysis, collaborator samples were shipped as frozen whole blood, as isolated PBMCs, or as DNA extracted from either sample type. TCRbeta CDR3 regions were amplified from genomic DNA using the immunoSEQ Assay, a bias-controlled multiplex PCR. Per the original workflow: Within the assay, amplification of reference gene primers was used to estimate how many nucleated cells each sample contained. To quantify the absolute abundance of each unique TCRbeta CDR3 rearrangement, sequence reads were collapsed and filtered. Productive Simpson clonality was computed per sample as the square root of Simpson's diversity index over productive rearrangements. Not all clones reach the TCRdb copy of this immuneACCESS table, which keeps in-frame sequences only. Checked studies attribute under half of the gap to unresolved V genes and leave the rest unexplained. V, J and clone size are those of that table, while D and trimming were read from the DNA. The sample table contains a few hundred thousand clones; only one count was recorded for 84% of them. The top ten hold 18% of the sample.

V was cut back by 3 bases and J by 6 bases, leaving a gap of 18 bases between them. From cysteine to phenylalanine, the CDR3 is 15 amino acids long. Only the CDR3 region is kept as DNA, spanning 45 bases read in frame from base 1. In the germline V gene (reference sequence), CDR1 corresponds to GTSNPN and CDR2 to SVGIG. The specimen was peripheral blood. Recombination connected TRBV30 to TRBJ1-5; perhaps TRBD1 is the D gene, with 5 bases matching. This clonotype was obtained from a woman of 80 years or more with active or convalescent COVID-19. The CDR3 reads as follows: CAWRGPGGVGQPQHF. The DNA sequence follows: TGTGCCTGGAGGGGACCCGGGGGGGTAGGTCAGCCCCAGCATTTT.